The 29 T cell receptor beta chains listed next were all sequenced from one sample in a study of blood T cell repertoires in COVID-19. Data came from immunoSEQ multiplex PCR; TCRdb stores just in-frame clones and leaves some out. This table has about 170,000 clones, around four fifths appearing once. The sample taken for sequencing was peripheral blood. All receptors derive from a woman older than 75 with COVID-19, enrolled during active disease.

The chain combines TRBV5-1 with TRBJ1-4; 9 positions match TRBD1. CDR3 length: 15 residues. CDR1 is SGHRS, CDR2 YFSETQ, per germline. V trimming: 3 bases; J trimming: 8 bases; junction bases outside the gene matches: 8. CDR3 loop: CASSSPDRGVEKLFF. For the CDR3, the DNA is TGCGCCAGCAGCTCCCCTGACAGGGGGGTAGAAAAACTGTTTTTT.

CDR3 amino acids: CASSTGQLRTTGELFF. The CDR3, as DNA: TGCGCCAGCAGCACCGGACAGCTTCGTACCACCGGGGAGCTGTTTTTT. The chain couples TRBV5-1 to TRBJ2-2; weak D call: TRBD1 (6 bases). The CDR3 length is 16 residues. Deletions cut 4 bases from V and 4 bases from J, with 17 bases between. From germline, CDR1 is SGHRS and CDR2 YFSETQ.

The rearrangement joins TRBV18 to TRBJ1-1; a weak D match, TRBD1 (5 bases). CDR3 size: 15 residues. Trimming removed 6 bases from V and 4 bases from J, with 18 bases in between. CDR1 is KGHSH, CDR2 LQKENI, per germline. DNA for the CDR3: TGTGCCAGCTCTCTAAACCCGGCGGGGGTCACTGAAGCTTTCTTT. It encodes CASSLNPAGVTEAFF.

J is TRBJ2-7 and V is TRBV7-3; 7 bases agree with TRBD2. Trimming cost V 5 bases and J 0 bases; bases outside gene matches: 4. Germline V gene lookup returns CDR1 SGHTA and CDR2 FQGTGA. The CDR3 totals 14 residues. The CDR3 region has the DNA TGTGCCAGCAGCACCACTAGCGACTCCTACGAGCAGTACTTC. As protein: CASSTTSDSYEQYF. The variable domain in full, with the rest retrieved from reference TRBV7-3 and TRBJ2-7, is GAGVSQTPSNKVTEKGKYVELRCDPISGHTALYWYRQSLGQGPEFLIYFQGTGAADDSGLPNDRFFAVRPEGSVSTLKIQRTERGDSAVYLCASSTTSDSYEQYFGPGTRLTVT.

The CDR3 bases are TGCGCCAGCAGTCCAAGGGACAGGGGGCTCGACGAGCAGTACTTC. This encodes CASSPRDRGLDEQYF. V and J are TRBV5-1 and TRBJ2-7, with 12 bases matching TRBD1. Germline V gives CDR1 SGHRS, CDR2 YFSETQ. J lost 5 bases, V lost 5 bases, and 8 bases had no gene match. The CDR3 is 15 residues long.

The chain uses TRBV3-1 (or the pseudogene TRBV3-2) and TRBJ2-7, with 7 bases that match TRBD2. The germline gives CDR1 LGHDT, CDR2 YNNKEL (reference sequence). The ends lost 4 bases at V and 13 bases at J; junction bases unmatched: 10. The CDR3 covers 12 residues. The CDR3 loop reads CASSPGDYARYF. In DNA form, the CDR3 reads TGTGCCAGCAGCCCCGGGGACTACGCGCGATACTTC.

V and J are TRBV7-9 and TRBJ1-1; tentatively, D is TRBD1 (6 bases). CDR1 is SEHNR, CDR2 FQNEAQ, per germline (reference sequence). The germline V and J ends were trimmed by 3 bases and 0 bases, with 20 bases remaining between them. The CDR3 is 18 residues long. In DNA, the CDR3 is TGTGCCAGCAGCTTTACGGGCACTCGACAGGACGTGAACACTGAAGCTTTCTTT. It is translated as CASSFTGTRQDVNTEAFF.

A few counts support this clone. The genes are TRBV5-6 and TRBJ1-6; D is uncertain. The CDR3 consists of 14 residues. Deletions cut 2 bases from V and 8 bases from J, with 11 bases between. In germline, CDR1 is SGHDT, CDR2 YYEEEE. CDR3 region: CASSFGVNDSPLHF. The CDR3 DNA sequence: TGTGCCAGCAGCTTTGGAGTTAATGATTCACCCCTCCACTTT.

V is TRBV3-1 (or the pseudogene TRBV3-2) and J is TRBJ2-7; D remains ambiguous. CDR1 and CDR2 (germline): LGHDT, YNNKEL (reference sequence). There are 13 residues in the CDR3. Trimming took 5 bases from V and 6 from J, leaving 14 bases between them. This CDR3 reads CASSSQVVREQYF. The CDR3 DNA is TGTGCCAGCAGCTCCCAGGTGGTCCGCGAGCAGTACTTC.

The chain employs TRBV6-1 and TRBJ1-5; 10 nucleotides match TRBD1. CDR3 length equals 16 residues. Germline V gene sequence: CDR1 MNHNS, CDR2 SASEGT. The V and J ends lost 4 bases and 4 bases, in that order; junction bases with no gene match: 7. The CDR3 is CASSARGTGVNQPQHF. Here the CDR3 DNA reads TGTGCCAGCAGTGCCCGAGGGACAGGGGTGAATCAGCCCCAGCATTTT.

The V gene is TRBV5-1, the J gene TRBJ1-6; a weak D match, TRBD1 (5 bases). The CDR3 sequence is 14 residues long. V lost 0 bases to trimming and J lost 5 bases, with 6 bases between them. Germline V gives CDR1 SGHRS, CDR2 YFSETQ. The CDR3 DNA reads as TGCGCCAGCAGCTTGGAACAGGATAATTCACCCCTCCACTTT. Translated, it gives CASSLEQDNSPLHF.

The CDR3 nucleotides read TGTGCCAGCAGTTCCCAGGGATACAATCAGCCCCAGCATTTT. This sequence encodes CASSSQGYNQPQHF. This chain joins TRBV6-1 and TRBJ1-5, with a possible D match to TRBD1 (5 bases). This CDR3 contains 14 residues. The germline V and J ends were trimmed by 5 bases and 3 bases, with 11 bases remaining between them. Germline assignment: CDR1 MNHNS and CDR2 SASEGT.

CDR3: CASSLSAGGRNEQFF. CDR3 DNA: TGTGCCAGCAGCTTATCAGCGGGAGGCCGCAATGAGCAGTTCTTC. The chain carries TRBV11-3 and TRBJ2-1; 9 nucleotides match TRBD2. Germline trimming cut 2 bases from V and 6 bases from J; bases unmatched to any gene: 5. CDR1 is SGHNT, CDR2 YENEEA, per germline. This CDR3 is built from 15 residues.

V gene TRBV19 combines with J gene TRBJ2-2, with D tentatively TRBD1 (8 bases). The V end lost 7 bases, the J end lost 3 bases, and 12 bases lay between the germline ends. Germline V CDR1 and CDR2: LNHDA, SQIVND (reference sequence). The CDR3 spans 14 residues. The CDR3 protein is CASTQGGDTGELFF. The CDR3 coding sequence is TGTGCCAGTACACAGGGGGGGGACACCGGGGAGCTGTTTTTT.

In nucleotides, the CDR3 is TGCAGCGGCGGACAGGGAGGCACTGAAGCTTTCTTT. Protein sequence: CSGGQGGTEAFF. The genes are TRBV29-1 and TRBJ1-1; TRBD1 agrees at 8 bases. Unmatched junction bases numbered 5, after V lost 7 bases and J lost 4 bases. Germline CDR1 and CDR2: SQVTM and ANQGSEA. The CDR3 is 12 residues long. The full variable domain, rest sourced from reference TRBV29-1 and TRBJ1-1, is SAVISQKPSRDICQRGTSLTIQCQVDSQVTMMFWYRQQPGQSLTLIATANQGSEATYESGFVIDKFPISRPNLTFSTLTVSNMSPEDSSIYLCSGGQGGTEAFFGQGTRLTVV.

The chain combines TRBV11-3 with TRBJ1-1, with a possible D match to TRBD1 (6 bases). Germline loops: CDR1 SGHNT, CDR2 YENEEA. The V end was cut by 5 bases, the J end by 7 bases, with 14 bases between. The CDR3 consists of 13 residues. The CDR3 nucleotides read TGTGCCAGCAGCCCCGGGACAAGCGTTGAAGCTTTCTTT. The encoded protein is CASSPGTSVEAFF.

The genes are TRBV4-1 and TRBJ2-5; a weak D match, TRBD2 (6 bases). Germline-derived CDR1 and CDR2 are MGHRA and YSYEKL. Deletions cut 4 bases from V and 5 bases from J, with 17 bases between. The CDR3 has 15 residues. The CDR3 is CASSPAAGRRETQYF. In DNA, the CDR3 is TGCGCCAGCAGCCCAGCAGCGGGCCGGAGGGAGACCCAGTACTTC.

CDR3 sequence reads: CASSFGAGVQETQYF. The CDR3 region has the DNA TGCGCCAGCAGCTTTGGGGCAGGGGTACAAGAGACCCAGTACTTC. V usage is TRBV5-1 and J usage is TRBJ2-5; D is possibly TRBD1 (6 bases). The germline V gene has CDR1 SGHRS and CDR2 YFSETQ. V lost 2 bases and J 2 bases, leaving 13 bases between the germline ends. The length of the CDR3 is 15 residues. The entire variable domain, with the rest obtained from reference TRBV5-1 and TRBJ2-5, is as follows: KAGVTQTPRYLIKTRGQQVTLSCSPISGHRSVSWYQQTPGQGLQFLFEYFSETQRNKGNFPGRFSGRQFSNSRSEMNVSTLELGDSALYLCASSFGAGVQETQYFGPGTRLLVL.

This chain connects TRBV24-1 to TRBJ2-7; D may be TRBD2 (6 bases). CDR3 length equals 13 residues. The V end lost 4 bases, the J end lost 7 bases, and 13 bases lay between the germline ends. The germline CDR1 and CDR2 sequences are KGHDR and SFDVKD. The CDR3 nucleotides are TGTGCCACCAGTGAGGTTTTGGGGGGAGAGCAGTACTTC. Residues: CATSEVLGGEQYF.

The V and J genes are TRBV29-1 and TRBJ2-3; tentative D call: TRBD2 (6 bases). Deletions cut 8 bases from V and 1 base from J, with 25 bases between. The CDR3 spans 17 residues. Germline CDR1 is SQVTM and CDR2 is ANQGSEA. The CDR3 region is CSRVDNPEGSGTDTQYF. In nucleotides, the CDR3 is TGCAGCCGTGTTGACAACCCGGAGGGCTCTGGCACAGATACGCAGTATTTT.

The chain employs TRBV12-3 or TRBV12-4 and TRBJ2-7, with TRBD2 as a possible D gene (5 bases). The CDR3 loop spans 11 amino acids. V was pared by 5 bases and J by 6 bases, with 8 bases between. CDR3 DNA: TGTGCCAGCAGTAACCGGGGCGAGCAGTACTTC. Its translation is CASSNRGEQYF.

The chain couples TRBV6-1 to TRBJ2-7; 7 bases align to TRBD1. The V and J ends lost 4 bases and 2 bases, in that order; junction bases with no gene match: 11. The CDR3 loop spans 16 amino acids. The germline CDR1 and CDR2 sequences are MNHNS and SASEGT. The CDR3 region has the DNA TGTGCCAGCAGTGTGGGGCTCGGGCAGGGGGCCTACGAGCAGTACTTC. Its translation is CASSVGLGQGAYEQYF.

This clone was seen only once. This chain connects TRBV5-6 to TRBJ1-1; D remains ambiguous. The ends were cut back, 3 bases at V and 2 bases at J, with 11 bases in the middle. The CDR3 runs to 14 residues. CDR1 is SGHDT, CDR2 YYEEEE, per germline. CDR3 in DNA: TGTGCCAGCAGCTACCTTACAGTAAACACTGAAGCTTTCTTT. Its translation is CASSYLTVNTEAFF.

In DNA form, the CDR3 reads TGTGCCAGCAGCTTTGGCTCCCCGGGGGAAGCTTTCTTT. Protein sequence: CASSFGSPGEAFF. The chain combines TRBV7-9 with TRBJ1-1; the D is unclear. The germline CDR1 and CDR2 sequences are SEHNR and FQNEAQ (reference sequence). V was pared by 3 bases and J by 8 bases, with 13 bases between. There are 13 residues in the CDR3.

This sequence joins TRBV5-1 and TRBJ2-7; D call uncertain. The CDR3 has 12 residues. V lost 4 bases, J lost 2 bases, and 7 bases lay in between. Germline lookup yields CDR1 SGHRS and CDR2 YFSETQ. The DNA of the CDR3 is TGCGCCAGCAGCGAGAAAGCCTACGAGCAGTACTTC. This sequence encodes CASSEKAYEQYF.

The chain couples TRBV11-2 to TRBJ1-1; no reliable D call. Germline V CDR1 and CDR2: SGHAT, FQNNGV. V was trimmed by 1 base and J by 12 bases, leaving 15 bases between them. The CDR3 contains 13 residues. CDR3 sequence: CASSLVLGTEPFF. The CDR3 DNA is TGTGCCAGCAGCTTAGTACTCGGCACAGAACCTTTCTTT.

The chain links TRBV3-1 (or the pseudogene TRBV3-2) to TRBJ1-5; D perhaps matches TRBD1 (6 bases). Looked up from germline, CDR1 is LGHDT and CDR2 is YNNKEL (reference sequence). Trimming left V 4 bases short and J 0 bases short, with 10 bases between. The CDR3 runs to 15 residues. As DNA, the CDR3 is TGTGCCAGCAGCCCCGGGACACCTAGCAATCAGCCCCAGCATTTT. Translated: CASSPGTPSNQPQHF.

The chain links TRBV19 to TRBJ1-5, with 7 bases identical to TRBD1. Losses at the gene ends were 1 base for V and 3 bases for J; bases not matched to a gene: 9. In germline, CDR1 is LNHDA, CDR2 SQIVND (reference sequence). This CDR3 region has 17 residues. The chain's CDR3 is CASSIVWGTEPNQPQHF. DNA for the CDR3: TGTGCCAGTAGTATAGTTTGGGGGACAGAACCCAATCAGCCCCAGCATTTT. Looking up the rest from reference TRBV19 and TRBJ1-5 gives the full variable domain: DGGITQSPKYLFRKEGQNVTLSCEQNLNHDAMYWYRQDPGQGLRLIYYSQIVNDFQKGDIAEGYSVSREKKESFPLTVTSAQKNPTAFYLCASSIVWGTEPNQPQHFGDGTRLSIL.

The V and J genes are TRBV3-1 (or the pseudogene TRBV3-2) and TRBJ2-5; TRBD2 matches 12 bases. The V gene's germline CDR1 is LGHDT and CDR2 YNNKEL (reference sequence). After removal of 8 bases from V and 0 bases from J, the junction contained 4 bases not matched to a gene. The CDR3 is made up of 15 amino acids. As DNA, the CDR3 is TGTGCCAGCGGACCTAGCGGGGGGGACCAAGAGACCCAGTACTTC. This sequence encodes CASGPSGGDQETQYF.